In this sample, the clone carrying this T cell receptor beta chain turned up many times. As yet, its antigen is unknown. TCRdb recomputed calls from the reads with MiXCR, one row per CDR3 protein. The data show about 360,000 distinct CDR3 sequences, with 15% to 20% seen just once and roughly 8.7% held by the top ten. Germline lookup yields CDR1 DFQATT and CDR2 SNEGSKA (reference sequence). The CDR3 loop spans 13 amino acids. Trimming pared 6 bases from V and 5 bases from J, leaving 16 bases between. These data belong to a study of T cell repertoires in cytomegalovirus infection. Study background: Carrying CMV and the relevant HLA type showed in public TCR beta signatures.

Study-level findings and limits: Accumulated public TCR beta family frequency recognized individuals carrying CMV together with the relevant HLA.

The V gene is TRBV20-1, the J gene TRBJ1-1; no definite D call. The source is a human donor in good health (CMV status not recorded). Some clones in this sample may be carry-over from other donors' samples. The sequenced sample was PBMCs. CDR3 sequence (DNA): TGCAGTGCGGCAGACCACAGTGTTACTGAAGCTTTCTTT. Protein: CSAADHSVTEAFF.